Shown below are 15 T cell receptor beta chains from a single sample sequenced in a study of regulatory T cells in long-lasting Graves disease. Regarding time point: newly diagnosed GD, antithyroid drugs for less than 3 months. After RNA was extracted from PBMCs, the TCR library was made from it. The authors built TCR beta libraries using iRepertoire HTBI primers and Arm-PCR of CDR3 regions. TCRdb redid the calling of the multiplex PCR reads with MiXCR, one entry per CDR3 protein. The top ten hold approximately 13% of the sample, which has around 250,000 distinct CDR3 sequences, around 20% seen once. The source was peripheral blood mononuclear cells (PBMCs), collected at new diagnosis, from a patient treated with antithyroid drugs. The receptor source for this set is a female donor with Graves disease.

This clonotype showed up many times. This sequence joins TRBV6-2 or TRBV6-3 and TRBJ2-3; the D gene is possibly TRBD2 (6 bases). CDR3 length equals 15 residues. The germline gives CDR1 MNHEY, CDR2 SVGEGT. Trimming took off 2 bases at V and 2 bases at J, with 11 bases between the two ends. The CDR3 DNA reads TGTGCCAGCAGTTACCCGACTAGTTTCACAGATACGCAGTATTTT. It encodes CASSYPTSFTDTQYF.

This clonotype was found many times. The chain joins TRBV19 to TRBJ2-1, with 10 bases matching TRBD2. This CDR3 spans 17 amino acids. Germline CDR1 reads LNHDA; CDR2 reads SQIVND (reference sequence). V dropped 4 bases and J dropped 6; count of bases not matched to a gene: 12. Written as DNA, the CDR3 is TGTGCCAGTAGTAGAGTAACCGGGACTAGCGACTTCAATGAGCAGTTCTTC. Translated: CASSRVTGTSDFNEQFF.

This clonotype has ten or more counts. The chain is built from TRBV7-2 and TRBJ1-5, with D hard to call. The CDR3 spans 13 residues. Germline CDR1 reads SGHTA; CDR2 reads FQGNSA. Trimming took off 3 bases at V and 4 bases at J, with 7 bases between the two ends. The CDR3 nucleotides read TGTGCCAGCAGCTTTACAATGAATCAGCCCCAGCATTTT. This sequence encodes CASSFTMNQPQHF.

In this sample, this clonotype turned up many times. The chain joins TRBV6-1 to TRBJ1-2; D ambiguous. Per germline, CDR1 MNHNS and CDR2 SASEGT. Trimming left V 7 bases short and J 6 bases short, with 21 bases between. This CDR3 spans 15 amino acids. CDR3 loop: CASTRTDQTVDGYTF. The CDR3 nucleotides read TGTGCCAGCACCCGGACGGACCAAACTGTTGATGGCTACACCTTC.

This clonotype has at least ten counts. V gene TRBV20-1 combines with J gene TRBJ1-1; D gene ambiguous. V lost 5 bases and J lost 5, with 18 bases in between. CDR1 and CDR2 from the germline V gene are DFQATT and SNEGSKA (reference sequence). The CDR3 consists of 14 residues. DNA of the CDR3: TGCAGTGCTTCGGAAAGCCCCCGGAGGACTGAAGCTTTCTTT. Its translation: CSASESPRRTEAFF.

This sequence joins TRBV7-9 and TRBJ2-3, with TRBD2 matching 13 bases. The germline V gene has CDR1 SEHNR and CDR2 FQNEAQ (reference sequence). V was clipped by 5 bases and J by 1 base; unmatched bases: 12. CDR3 size: 19 residues. Here the CDR3 reads CASSQPGTSGTGGTDTQYF. The CDR3 DNA reads TGTGCCAGCAGCCAACCCGGGACTAGCGGGACGGGGGGCACAGATACGCAGTATTTT.

This clonotype was counted many times. This chain links TRBV29-1 with TRBJ2-7; possibly TRBD1 for D (6 bases). The CDR3 runs to 13 residues. Trimming pared 7 bases from V and 6 bases from J, leaving 19 bases between. Germline V lookup: CDR1 SQVTM, CDR2 ANQGSEA. The CDR3 is CSALTGQRGEQYF. The CDR3 region has the DNA TGCAGCGCTCTGACGGGACAAAGGGGCGAGCAGTACTTC.

This clonotype was found many times. The CDR3 sequence is CASSSHHQETQYF. CDR3 in DNA: TGTGCCAGCAGTTCCCATCACCAAGAGACCCAGTACTTC. The chain uses TRBV27 and TRBJ2-5; the D is unclear. Germline V gives CDR1 MNHEY, CDR2 SMNVEV (reference sequence). The CDR3 length is 13 residues. Trimming pared 4 bases from V and 0 bases from J, leaving 6 bases between.

This clonotype was counted many times. V gene TRBV11-2 combines with J gene TRBJ2-3; 7 nucleotides align to TRBD2. This CDR3 is built from 17 residues. V shed 6 bases and J 0 bases; nucleotides not matched to a gene: 12. CDR1 SGHAT and CDR2 FQNNGV come from the germline V gene. In nucleotides, the CDR3 is TGTGCCAGCAGTTTAAGGCAGTCTAGCGGTAGCACAGATACGCAGTATTTT. Residues: CASSLRQSSGSTDTQYF. The whole variable domain, filled in from reference TRBV11-2 and TRBJ2-3, reads EAGVAQSPRYKIIEKRQSVAFWCNPISGHATLYWYQQILGQGPKLLIQFQNNGVVDDSQLPKDRFSAERLKGVDSTLKIQPAKLEDSAVYLCASSLRQSSGSTDTQYFGPGTRLTVL.

This clonotype occurred many times. The chain recombines TRBV20-1 with TRBJ2-7; D not resolved. CDR1 and CDR2 from the germline V gene are DFQATT and SNEGSKA (reference sequence). The ends were cut back, 1 base at V and 6 bases at J, with 13 bases in the middle. This CDR3 has 13 amino acids. The chain's CDR3 is CSARGKSMGEQYF. CDR3 sequence (DNA): TGCAGTGCTAGAGGGAAATCAATGGGCGAGCAGTACTTC.

As regards this clonotype: A much bigger clone sits one base away, suggesting this may be a read error. The chain uses TRBV4-1 and TRBJ1-1; D gene uncertain. The CDR3 loop spans 15 amino acids. V lost 0 bases and J lost 0, with 8 bases in between. The germline V gene has CDR1 MGHRA and CDR2 YSYEKL. CDR3 loop: CASSQDGGLNTEAFF. The CDR3 coding sequence is TGCGCCAGCAGCCAAGATGGCGGGCTGAACACTGAAGCTTTCTTT.

This clonotype has a count of ten or more. The chain combines TRBV20-1 with TRBJ2-1; 7 bases match TRBD2. The CDR3 contains 15 residues. Trimming took 4 bases from V and 0 from J; bases not matched to a gene: 6. CDR1 and CDR2 from the germline V gene are DFQATT and SNEGSKA (reference sequence). The CDR3 bases are TGCAGTGCTACAGAAGCGGGGTCCTCCTACAATGAGCAGTTCTTC. It encodes CSATEAGSSYNEQFF.

This clonotype was seen at least ten times. The chain joins TRBV5-1 to TRBJ1-3, with 7 bases lining up with TRBD1. V was clipped by 0 bases and J by 6 bases; unmatched bases: 3. This CDR3 contains 14 residues. Germline loops: CDR1 SGHRS, CDR2 YFSETQ. The CDR3 sequence: CASSLAGGQNTIYF. The CDR3 DNA reads as TGCGCCAGCAGCTTGGCAGGGGGACAAAACACCATATATTTT.

The CDR3 protein is CASSLVPRQGVGYEQYF. Written as DNA, the CDR3 is TGTGCCAGCAGCTTGGTCCCTCGACAGGGGGTGGGATACGAGCAGTACTTC. The V call is TRBV5-5, the J call TRBJ2-7; 9 bases align to TRBD1. CDR1 and CDR2 (germline): SGHKS, YYEKEE (reference sequence). Trimming took 0 bases from V and 4 from J; bases not matched to a gene: 11. This CDR3 is built from 17 residues. Based on the CDR3 plus reference TRBV5-5 and TRBJ2-7, the full variable domain is DAGVTQSPTHLIKTRGQQVTLRCSPISGHKSVSWYQQVLGQGPQFIFQYYEKEERGRGNFPDRFSARQFPNYSSELNVNALLLGDSALYLCASSLVPRQGVGYEQYFGPGTRLTVT.

Details on this clonotype: A far larger clone is a single base away, which makes a read error likely. The chain couples TRBV10-3 to TRBJ2-3, with 8 bases matching TRBD1. The DNA end is a closer match to TRBJ2-1, so the J assignment may be wrong. CDR3 length equals 16 residues. Germline V gene sequence: CDR1 ENHRY, CDR2 SYGVKD. CDR3 sequence reads: CAISESEGQGQLQQFF. CDR3 bases: TGTGCCATCAGTGAGTCCGAAGGACAGGGACAGCTTCAGCAGTTCTTC.